Listed below are T cell receptor beta chains from one sample, sequenced in a study of breast tumors, draining lymph nodes, adjacent tissues. A single record per CDR3 protein comes from TCRdb applying MiXCR to the multiplex PCR reads. Here the sample spans about 200,000 distinct CDR3 sequences, 25% to 40% being singletons. The source material was axillary lymph node tissue. The receptors originated from a female donor with breast cancer. Some clones in this sample may be carry-over from other donors' samples. Both conserved end residues are part of each CDR3. The D gene is left open where the match is weak. Not all rows give a size; the values are once, few, many and, for expanded clones, a class.

TRBJ2-3	15	TRBV2	many	.	CASSADRNGPDTQYF	TGTGCCAGCAGTGCTGACAGGAATGGGCCAGATACGCAGTATTTT
TRBJ2-5	15	TRBV11-2	many	.	CASSFWDKLQETQYF	TGTGCCAGCAGCTTCTGGGACAAGCTACAAGAGACCCAGTACTTC
TRBJ1-1	15	TRBV4-3	.	.	CASSQGWSGRDEAFF	TGCGCCAGCAGCCAAGGGTGGAGTGGCAGGGATGAAGCTTTCTTT
TRBJ1-4	16	TRBV6-1	.	TRBD1	CASSRTGAATNEKLFF	TGTGCCAGCAGCCGGACAGGGGCCGCGACTAATGAAAAACTGTTTTTT
TRBJ2-5	15	TRBV9	many	TRBD2	CASSVVAGRQETQYF	TGTGCCAGCAGCGTAGTAGCGGGGCGGCAAGAGACCCAGTACTTC
TRBJ1-2	17	TRBV12-5	.	TRBD1	CASSFPVGQGSGYGYTF	TGTGCCAGCAGTTTCCCCGTCGGACAGGGATCGGGCTATGGCTACACCTTC
TRBJ1-1	13	TRBV20-1	.	.	CSAHSRTNTEAFF	TGCAGTGCCCACAGCAGAACTAACACTGAAGCTTTCTTT
TRBJ2-1	15	TRBV7-8	few	TRBD1	CASSPRQGANNEQFF	TGTGCCAGCTCACCCCGACAGGGGGCTAACAATGAGCAGTTCTTC
TRBJ1-5	17	TRBV20-1	many	TRBD1	CSALDARDRGGNQPQHF	TGCAGTGCTCTGGACGCCCGGGACAGGGGGGGCAATCAGCCCCAGCATTTT
TRBJ2-5	16	TRBV5-1	few	TRBD2	CASSPRAGTPGEAQYF	TGCGCCAGCAGCCCCCGAGCGGGGACGCCTGGGGAGGCCCAGTACTTC
TRBJ1-3	15	TRBV19	many	TRBD1	CASRPGTASGNTIYF	TGTGCCAGTAGGCCCGGGACAGCCTCTGGAAACACCATATATTTT
TRBJ2-1	17	TRBV15	many	.	CATSRMGGDPRGHEQFF	TGTGCCACCAGCAGGATGGGAGGCGACCCCCGGGGGCATGAGCAGTTCTTC